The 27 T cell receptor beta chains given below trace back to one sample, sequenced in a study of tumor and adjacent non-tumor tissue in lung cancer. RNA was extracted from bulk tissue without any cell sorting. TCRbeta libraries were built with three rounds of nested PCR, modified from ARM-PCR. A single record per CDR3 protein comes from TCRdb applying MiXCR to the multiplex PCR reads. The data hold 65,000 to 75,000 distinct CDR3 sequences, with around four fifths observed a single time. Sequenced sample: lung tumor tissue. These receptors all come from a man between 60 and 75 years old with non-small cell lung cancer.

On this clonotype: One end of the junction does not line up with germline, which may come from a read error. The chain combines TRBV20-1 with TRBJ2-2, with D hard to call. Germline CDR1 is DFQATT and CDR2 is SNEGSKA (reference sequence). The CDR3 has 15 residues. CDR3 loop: CSARGWSRNTEEMFF. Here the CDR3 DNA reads TGCAGTGCTAGGGGATGGTCGCGGAACACCGAGGAGATGTTTTTT.

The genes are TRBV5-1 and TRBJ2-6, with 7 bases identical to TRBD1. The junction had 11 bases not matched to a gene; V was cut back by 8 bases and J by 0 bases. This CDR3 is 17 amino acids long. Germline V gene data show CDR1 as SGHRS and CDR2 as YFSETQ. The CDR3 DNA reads TGCGCCAGTACCTGGGGACAGTTCCTCTCTGGGGCCAACGTCCTGACTTTC. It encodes CASTWGQFLSGANVLTF.

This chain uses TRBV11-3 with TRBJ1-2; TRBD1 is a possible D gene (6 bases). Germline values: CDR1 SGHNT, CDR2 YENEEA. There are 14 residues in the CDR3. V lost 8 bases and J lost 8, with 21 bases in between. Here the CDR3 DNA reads TGTGCCAGCGGGAATGTACGGGACAATTACGGCTACACCTTC. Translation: CASGNVRDNYGYTF.

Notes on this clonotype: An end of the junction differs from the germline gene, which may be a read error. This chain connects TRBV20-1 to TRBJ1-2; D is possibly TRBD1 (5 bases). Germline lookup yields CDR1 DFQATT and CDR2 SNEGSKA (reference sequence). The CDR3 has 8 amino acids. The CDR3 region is CSASRGNF. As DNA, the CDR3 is TGCAGTGCTAGTCGGGGCAACTTC.

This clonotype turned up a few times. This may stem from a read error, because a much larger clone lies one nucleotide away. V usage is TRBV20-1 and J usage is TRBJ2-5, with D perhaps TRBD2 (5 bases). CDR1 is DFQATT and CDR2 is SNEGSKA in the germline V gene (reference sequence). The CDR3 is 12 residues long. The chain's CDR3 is CSTSVGKETQYF. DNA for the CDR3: TGCAGTACTAGTGTCGGGAAAGAGACCCAGTACTTC.

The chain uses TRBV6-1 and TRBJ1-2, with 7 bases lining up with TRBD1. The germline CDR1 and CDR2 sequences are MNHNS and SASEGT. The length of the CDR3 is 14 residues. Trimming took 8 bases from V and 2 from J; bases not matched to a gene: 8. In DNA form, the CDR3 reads TGTGCCAGCGTAGGGACAGCTTTAAACTATGGCTACACCTTC. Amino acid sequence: CASVGTALNYGYTF.

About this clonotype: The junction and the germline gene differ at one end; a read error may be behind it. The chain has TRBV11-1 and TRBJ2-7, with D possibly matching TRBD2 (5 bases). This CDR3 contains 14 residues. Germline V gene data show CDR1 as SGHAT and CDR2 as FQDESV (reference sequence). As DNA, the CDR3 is TGTGCCAGCGGCTTAATGCGAGGGAACTACGAGCAGTACTTC. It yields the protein CASGLMRGNYEQYF.

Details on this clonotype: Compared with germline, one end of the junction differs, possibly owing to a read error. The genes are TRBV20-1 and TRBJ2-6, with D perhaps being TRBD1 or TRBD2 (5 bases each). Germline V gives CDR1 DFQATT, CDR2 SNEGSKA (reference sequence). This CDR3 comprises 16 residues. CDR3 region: CSARDRGSSGAKVLIF. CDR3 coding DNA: TGCAGTGCTAGAGATCGAGGGAGCTCTGGGGCCAAAGTCCTGATTTTC.

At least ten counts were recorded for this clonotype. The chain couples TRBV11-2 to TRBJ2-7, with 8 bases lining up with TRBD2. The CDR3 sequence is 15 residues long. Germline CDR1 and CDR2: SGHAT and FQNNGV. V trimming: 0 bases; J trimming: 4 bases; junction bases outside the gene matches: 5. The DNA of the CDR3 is TGTGCCAGCAGCTTAGATACGGGAGGGAGGTACGAGCAGTACTTC. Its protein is CASSLDTGGRYEQYF.

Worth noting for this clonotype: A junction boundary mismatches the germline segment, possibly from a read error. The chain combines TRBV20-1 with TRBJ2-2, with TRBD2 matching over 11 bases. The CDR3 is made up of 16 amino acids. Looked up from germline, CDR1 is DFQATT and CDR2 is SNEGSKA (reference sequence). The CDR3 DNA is TGCAGTGCTACTTTAGCGGGAGGGTCGGAGACCGGGGAGCTGATATTT. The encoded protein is CSATLAGGSETGELIF.

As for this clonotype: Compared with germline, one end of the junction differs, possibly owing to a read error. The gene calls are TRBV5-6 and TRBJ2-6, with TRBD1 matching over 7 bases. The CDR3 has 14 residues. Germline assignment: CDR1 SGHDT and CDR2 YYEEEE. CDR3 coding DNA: TGTGCCAGCAGTGGGACAGTTGGGGCCAACATCCTGACTTTC. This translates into CASSGTVGANILTF.

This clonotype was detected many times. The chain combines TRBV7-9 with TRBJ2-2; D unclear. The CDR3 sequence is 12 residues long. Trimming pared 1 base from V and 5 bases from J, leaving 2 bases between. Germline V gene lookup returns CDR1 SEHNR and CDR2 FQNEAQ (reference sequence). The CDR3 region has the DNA TGTGCCAGCAGCTTAGGGACCGGGGAGCTGTTTTTT. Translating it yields CASSLGTGELFF.

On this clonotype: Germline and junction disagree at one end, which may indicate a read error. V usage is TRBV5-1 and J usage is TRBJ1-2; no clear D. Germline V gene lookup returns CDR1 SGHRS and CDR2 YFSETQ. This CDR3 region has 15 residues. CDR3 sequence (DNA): TGCGCCAGCAGCTCCGGACGGGGTCCCTACTATGGTTACATCTTC. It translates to CASSSGRGPYYGYIF.

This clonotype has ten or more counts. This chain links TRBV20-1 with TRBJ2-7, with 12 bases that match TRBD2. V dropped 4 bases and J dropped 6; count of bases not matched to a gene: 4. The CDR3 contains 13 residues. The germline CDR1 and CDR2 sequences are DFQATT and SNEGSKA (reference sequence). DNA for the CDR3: TGCAGTGCTAACGGACTAGCGGGAAGCGAGCAGTACTTC. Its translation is CSANGLAGSEQYF.

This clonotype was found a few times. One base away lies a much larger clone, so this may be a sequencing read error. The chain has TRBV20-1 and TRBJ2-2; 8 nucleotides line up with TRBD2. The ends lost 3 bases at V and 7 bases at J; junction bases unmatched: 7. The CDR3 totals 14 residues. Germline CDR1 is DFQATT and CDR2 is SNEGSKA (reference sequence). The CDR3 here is CSASPGRASGELFF. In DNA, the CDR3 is TGCAGTGCTAGTCCCGGGAGGGCCAGCGGGGAGCTGTTTTTT.

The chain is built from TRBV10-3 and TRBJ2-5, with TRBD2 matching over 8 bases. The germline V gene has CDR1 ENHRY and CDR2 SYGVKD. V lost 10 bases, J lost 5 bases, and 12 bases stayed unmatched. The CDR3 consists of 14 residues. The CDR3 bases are TGTGCCACCCTTGATAGCGGGGCCTATGAGACCCAGTACTTC. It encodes CATLDSGAYETQYF.

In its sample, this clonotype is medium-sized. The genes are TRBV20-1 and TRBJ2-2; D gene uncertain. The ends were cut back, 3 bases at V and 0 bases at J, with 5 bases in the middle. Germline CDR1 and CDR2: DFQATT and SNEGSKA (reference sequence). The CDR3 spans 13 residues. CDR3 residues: CSASAANTGELFF. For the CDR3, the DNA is TGCAGTGCTAGTGCAGCGAACACCGGGGAGCTGTTTTTT.

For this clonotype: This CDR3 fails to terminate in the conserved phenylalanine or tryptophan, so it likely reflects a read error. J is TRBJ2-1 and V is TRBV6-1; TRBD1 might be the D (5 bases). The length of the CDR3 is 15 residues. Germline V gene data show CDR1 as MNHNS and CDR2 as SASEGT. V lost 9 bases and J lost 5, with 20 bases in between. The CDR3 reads CASRVDTGPHNEQFL. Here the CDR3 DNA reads TGTGCCAGTAGGGTCGACACAGGACCTCACAATGAGCAGTTCTTA.

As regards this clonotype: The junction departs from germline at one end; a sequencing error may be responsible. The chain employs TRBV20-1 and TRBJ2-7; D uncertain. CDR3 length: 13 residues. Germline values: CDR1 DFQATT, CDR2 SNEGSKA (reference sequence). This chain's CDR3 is CSGLAENPYGQYF. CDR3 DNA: TGTAGTGGCTTAGCTGAGAATCCCTACGGGCAGTACTTC.

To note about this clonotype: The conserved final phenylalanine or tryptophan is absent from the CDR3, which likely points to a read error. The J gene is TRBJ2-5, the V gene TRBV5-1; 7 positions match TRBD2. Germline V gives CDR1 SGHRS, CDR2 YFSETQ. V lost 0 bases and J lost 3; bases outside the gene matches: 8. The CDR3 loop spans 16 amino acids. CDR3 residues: CASSLASGSREETQYL. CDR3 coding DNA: TGCGCCAGCAGCTTGGCTAGCGGCAGTCGGGAAGAGACCCAGTACTTG.

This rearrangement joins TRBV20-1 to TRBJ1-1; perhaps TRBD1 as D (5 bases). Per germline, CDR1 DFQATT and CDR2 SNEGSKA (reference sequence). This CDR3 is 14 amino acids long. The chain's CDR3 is CRALRGTGHTEAFF. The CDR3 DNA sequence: TGCAGGGCGCTGAGAGGGACGGGGCACACTGAAGCTTTCTTT.

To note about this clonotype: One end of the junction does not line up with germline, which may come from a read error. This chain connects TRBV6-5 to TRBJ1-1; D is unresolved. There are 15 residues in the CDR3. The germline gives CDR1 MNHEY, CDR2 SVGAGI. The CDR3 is CVSSGSRRGDTEAFF. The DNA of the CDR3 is TGTGTCAGCAGTGGGTCGAGGAGAGGAGACACTGAAGCTTTCTTT.

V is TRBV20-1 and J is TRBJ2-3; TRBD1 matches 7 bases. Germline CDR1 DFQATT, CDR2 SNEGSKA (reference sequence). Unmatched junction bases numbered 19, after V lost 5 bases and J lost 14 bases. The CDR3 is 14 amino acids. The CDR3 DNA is TGCAGTGCTGTCGTTTTAGGGGGCACAGATATGCGGTATTTT. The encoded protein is CSAVVLGGTDMRYF.

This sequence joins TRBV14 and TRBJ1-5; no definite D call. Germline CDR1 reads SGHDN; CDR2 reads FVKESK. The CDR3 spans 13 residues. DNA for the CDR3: TGTACCATCAGCCAAGCGGGCAATCAGCCCCAGCATTTT. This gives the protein CTISQAGNQPQHF. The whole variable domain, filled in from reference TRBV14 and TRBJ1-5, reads EAGVTQFPSHSVIEKGQTVTLRCDPISGHDNLYWYRRVMGKEIKFLLHFVKESKQDESGMPNNRFLAERTGGTYSTLKVQPAELEDSGVYFCTISQAGNQPQHFGDGTRLSIL.

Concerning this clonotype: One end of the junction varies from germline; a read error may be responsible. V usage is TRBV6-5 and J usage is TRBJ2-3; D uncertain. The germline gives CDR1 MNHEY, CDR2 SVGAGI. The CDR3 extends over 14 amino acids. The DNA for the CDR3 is TGTGCCAGCAGTGCGGCCTCACCTCCCCGTATGCAGTATTTC. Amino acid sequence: CASSAASPPRMQYF.

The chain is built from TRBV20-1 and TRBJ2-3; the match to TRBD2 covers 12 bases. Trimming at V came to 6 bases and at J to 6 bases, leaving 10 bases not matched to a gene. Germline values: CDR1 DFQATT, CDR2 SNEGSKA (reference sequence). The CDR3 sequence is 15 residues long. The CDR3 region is CSAQGASGRADTQYF. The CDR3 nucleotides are TGCAGTGCCCAAGGGGCTAGCGGGAGGGCGGATACGCAGTATTTT.

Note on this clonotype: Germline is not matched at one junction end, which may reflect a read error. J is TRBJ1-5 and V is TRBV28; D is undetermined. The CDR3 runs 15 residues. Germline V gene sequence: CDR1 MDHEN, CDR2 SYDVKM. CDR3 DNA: TGTGCCAGCAGTTCGTCGGGGTCTAGCAATCGGCCCCAGCATTTT. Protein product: CASSSSGSSNRPQHF.